Listed below are T cell receptor beta chains from one sample, sequenced in a study of cytomegalovirus exposure and HLA in healthy donors. The assay was immunoSEQ multiplex PCR, and TCRdb's table has in-frame clones only and misses some. The sample lists 150,000 to 200,000 clones; around 72% were seen once. The sequencing sample was made of PBMCs. These receptors were obtained from a female donor in good health and CMV-seronegative. Each CDR3 is given with its conserved first and last residue. A D gene is named only where the DNA matches it firmly. Size is omitted from some rows. Given values are once, few, many or a class for expanded clones.

TRBJ2-2 | NA | NA | TRBV9 | CASSVGPGTGELFF | TGTGCCAGCAGCGTAGGCCCGGGGACCGGGGAGCTGTTTTTT
TRBJ1-2 | NA | NA | TRBV5-1 | CASSFGRAAGYTF | TGCGCCAGCAGCTTTGGCAGGGCAGCTGGCTACACCTTC
TRBJ2-7 | NA | NA | TRBV28 | CASSLSKYEQYF | TGTGCCAGCAGTTTGTCCAAATACGAGCAGTACTTC
TRBJ2-7 | few | NA | TRBV29-1 | CSADQAGSGEQYF | TGCAGCGCCGACCAAGCCGGGAGTGGCGAGCAGTACTTC
TRBJ2-7 | NA | NA | TRBV28 | CASKSGPTYEQYF | TGTGCCAGCAAGAGCGGGCCTACCTACGAGCAGTACTTC
TRBJ2-2 | NA | TRBD1 | TRBV13 | CASSSPDRLANTGELFF | TGTGCCAGCAGCTCCCCGGACAGGTTGGCGAACACCGGGGAGCTGTTTTTT
TRBJ2-4 | few | NA | TRBV2 | CASARDIQYF | TGTGCCAGCGCCCGCGACATTCAGTACTTC
TRBJ2-3 | NA | TRBD2 | TRBV19 | CASSSGRAADTQYF | TGTGCCAGTAGTAGCGGGAGGGCCGCAGATACGCAGTATTTT
TRBJ2-7 | NA | TRBD2 | TRBV2 | CASSEGGSGSGEQYF | TGTGCCAGCAGTGAGGGCGGCAGCGGGAGTGGCGAGCAGTACTTC
TRBJ2-3 | NA | NA | TRBV7-9 | CASSSLSDTQYF | TGTGCCAGCAGCTCTCTCAGTGATACGCAGTATTTT
TRBJ2-7 | few | TRBD2 | TRBV28 | CASSDSGSATYEQYF | TGTGCCAGCAGCGACAGCGGGAGCGCCACCTACGAGCAGTACTTC
TRBJ1-5 | few | NA | TRBV18 | CASSPGQLRPQHF | TGTGCCAGCTCACCAGGGCAGCTGCGGCCCCAGCATTTT
TRBJ2-3 | NA | NA | TRBV2 | CASSEASGITGYTDTQYF | TGTGCCAGCAGTGAAGCGAGTGGAATTACAGGGTACACAGATACGCAGTATTTT
TRBJ1-4 | NA | TRBD1 | TRBV19 | CACEGDRDEKLFF | TGTGCCTGCGAAGGGGACAGAGATGAAAAACTGTTTTTT
TRBJ2-7 | NA | NA | TRBV7-2 | CASSLTQGTYEQYF | TGTGCCAGCAGCTTAACACAGGGTACCTACGAGCAGTACTTC
TRBJ1-3 | NA | NA | TRBV5-5 | CASSLGGGSSGNTIYF | TGTGCCAGCAGCTTGGGGGGGGGCAGCTCTGGAAACACCATATATTTT
TRBJ2-7 | NA | NA | TRBV6-5 | CASSPRRESTYEQYF | TGTGCCAGCAGCCCCCGGCGGGAAAGTACCTACGAGCAGTACTTC
TRBJ2-5 | NA | NA | TRBV7-2 | CASSLRGGGGGQTQYF | TGTGCCAGCAGCTTAAGGGGTGGAGGGGGGGGTCAGACCCAGTACTTC
TRBJ1-5 | NA | TRBD1 | TRBV28 | CAIRQGNGQPQHF | TGTGCCATCCGACAGGGGAATGGCCAGCCCCAGCATTTT
TRBJ2-7 | NA | NA | TRBV29-1 | CSVDSGTKADEQYF | TGCAGCGTTGATTCCGGGACAAAGGCTGACGAGCAGTACTTC
TRBJ2-7 | NA | TRBD1 | TRBV15 | CATSGPGQGYDEQYF | TGTGCCACCAGCGGGCCGGGACAGGGGTACGACGAGCAGTACTTC
TRBJ1-5 | NA | NA | TRBV28 | CASKEAVYSNQPQHF | TGTGCCAGCAAGGAGGCGGTTTATAGCAATCAGCCCCAGCATTTT
TRBJ1-2 | NA | NA | TRBV4-3 | CASSQDWAGLRGYTF | TGCGCCAGCAGCCAAGATTGGGCGGGTCTTAGGGGCTACACCTTC
TRBJ2-2 | NA | TRBD2 | TRBV4-3 | CASSQMFSGANTGELFF | TGCGCCAGCAGCCAGATGTTTAGCGGGGCGAACACCGGGGAGCTGTTTTTT
TRBJ2-7 | NA | TRBD2 | TRBV13 | CASSLGTSGEQYF | TGTGCCAGCAGCTTAGGGACTAGCGGCGAGCAGTACTTC
TRBJ1-1 | NA | NA | TRBV28 | CASSFPGQNTEAFF | TGTGCCAGCAGTTTCCCAGGCCAGAACACTGAAGCTTTCTTT
TRBJ2-7 | NA | NA | TRBV4-3 | CASSQTQMTDSTYEQYF | TGCGCCAGCAGCCAGACCCAAATGACGGACAGTACCTACGAGCAGTACTTC
TRBJ2-3 | NA | NA | TRBV7-7 | CASSPGGGTDTQYF | TGTGCTAGCAGCCCCGGAGGGGGCACAGATACGCAGTATTTT
TRBJ1-2 | NA | NA | TRBV5-4 | CASSFWGRPGYTF | TGTGCCAGCAGCTTTTGGGGGCGTCCTGGCTACACCTTC
TRBJ2-1 | NA | NA | TRBV2 | CASSPLRSYNEQFF | TGTGCCAGCAGCCCCCTGAGGTCCTACAATGAGCAGTTCTTC
TRBJ1-1 | NA | NA | TRBV7-9 | CASSLGGGTQNTEAFF | TGTGCCAGCAGCTTAGGCGGGGGCACCCAGAACACTGAAGCTTTCTTT
TRBJ2-3 | NA | NA | TRBV25-1 | CASSRGMGTDTQYF | TGTGCCAGCAGCCGGGGGATGGGCACAGATACGCAGTATTTT
TRBJ1-1 | few | TRBD1 | TRBV27 | CASSPGTALGAFF | TGTGCCAGCAGTCCCGGGACAGCCCTTGGGGCTTTCTTT
TRBJ1-2 | NA | NA | TRBV2 | CASTYGSYGYTF | TGTGCCAGCACGTACGGGTCCTATGGCTACACCTTC
TRBJ2-2 | NA | TRBD2 | TRBV4-2 | CASRIAGGPRELFF | TGTGCCAGCAGAATAGCGGGGGGGCCAAGGGAGCTGTTTTTT